This TCR beta chain was identified during a study of shared clonotypes between healthy human individuals. Study results and limitations: Clonotypes that were shared across a few donors made up 4.5% to 5% of naive CD4 clonotypes.

CDR3 length: 13 amino acids. This clone came up a few times. Its antigen is unknown. The authors distributed each subset's genomic DNA evenly over several immunoSEQ plates. Method: immunoSEQ multiplex PCR; TCRdb's copy keeps in-frame clones and lacks some. The table has 550,000 to 700,000 clones, 60% to 75% seen once. Input material: memory CD4+ T cells sorted from blood. This sample's subset: CD45RA-negative fraction. This chain uses TRBV1 with TRBJ2-7; the listed D gene, TRBD2, was not tested against the DNA. TRBV1 is a listed pseudogene. The origin of this receptor is a woman younger than 45 in good health. The CDR3 nucleotides read TGCACCAGCTGGCTGGCTACTACCTACGAGCAGTACTTC. It codes for CTSWLATTYEQYF.